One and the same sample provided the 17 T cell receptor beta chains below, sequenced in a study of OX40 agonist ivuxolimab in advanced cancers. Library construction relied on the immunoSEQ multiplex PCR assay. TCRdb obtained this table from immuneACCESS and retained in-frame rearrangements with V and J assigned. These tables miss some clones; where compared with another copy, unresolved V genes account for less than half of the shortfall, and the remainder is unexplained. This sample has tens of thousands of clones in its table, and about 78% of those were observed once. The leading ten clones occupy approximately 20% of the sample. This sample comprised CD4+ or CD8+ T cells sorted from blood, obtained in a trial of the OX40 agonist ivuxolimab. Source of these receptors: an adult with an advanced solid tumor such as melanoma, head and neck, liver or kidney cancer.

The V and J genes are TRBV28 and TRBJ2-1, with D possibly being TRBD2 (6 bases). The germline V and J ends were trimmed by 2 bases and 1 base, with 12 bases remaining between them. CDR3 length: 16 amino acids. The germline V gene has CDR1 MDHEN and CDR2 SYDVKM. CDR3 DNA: TGTGCCAGCAGTTTAAGTGGGACTGTATCCTACAATGAGCAGTTCTTC. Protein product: CASSLSGTVSYNEQFF.

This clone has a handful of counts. CDR3 in amino acids: CASSQGTGARYEQYF. The DNA of the CDR3 is TGTGCCAGCAGCCAAGGTACAGGGGCTAGGTACGAGCAGTACTTC. V gene TRBV14 combines with J gene TRBJ2-7, with 7 bases lining up with TRBD1. The CDR3 is made up of 15 amino acids. Germline V lookup: CDR1 SGHDN, CDR2 FVKESK. The V gene end was trimmed by 1 base and the J gene end by 4 bases; junction bases not matched to a gene: 7.

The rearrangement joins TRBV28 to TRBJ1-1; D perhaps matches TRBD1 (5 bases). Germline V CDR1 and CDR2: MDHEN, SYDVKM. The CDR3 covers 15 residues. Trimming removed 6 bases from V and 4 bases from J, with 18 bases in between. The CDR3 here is CASRPAFLRGTEAFF. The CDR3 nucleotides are TGTGCCAGCAGACCCGCATTTTTGAGGGGCACTGAAGCTTTCTTT.

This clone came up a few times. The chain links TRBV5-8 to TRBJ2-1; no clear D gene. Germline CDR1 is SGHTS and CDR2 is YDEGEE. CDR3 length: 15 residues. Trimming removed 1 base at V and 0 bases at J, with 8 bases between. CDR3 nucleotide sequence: TGTGCCAGCAGCTTGCAGGCCCGCTCCTACAATGAGCAGTTCTTC. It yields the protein CASSLQARSYNEQFF.

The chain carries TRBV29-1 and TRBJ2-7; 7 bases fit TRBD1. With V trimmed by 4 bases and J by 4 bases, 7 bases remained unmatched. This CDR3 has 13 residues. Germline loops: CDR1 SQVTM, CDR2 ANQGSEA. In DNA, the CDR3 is TGCAGCGTTGTTACAGGGGATTATTACGAGCAGTACTTC. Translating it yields CSVVTGDYYEQYF.

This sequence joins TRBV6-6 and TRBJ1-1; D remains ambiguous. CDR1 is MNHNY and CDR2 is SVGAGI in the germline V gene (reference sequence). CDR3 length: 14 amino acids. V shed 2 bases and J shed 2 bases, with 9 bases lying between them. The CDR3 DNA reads TGTGCCAGCAGTTACCTTTGGGAAAACACTGAAGCTTTCTTT. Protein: CASSYLWENTEAFF.

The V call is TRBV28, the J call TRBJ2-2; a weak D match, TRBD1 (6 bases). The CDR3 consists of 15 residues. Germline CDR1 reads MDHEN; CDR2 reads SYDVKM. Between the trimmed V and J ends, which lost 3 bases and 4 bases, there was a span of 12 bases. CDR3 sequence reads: CASSFNRVVTGELFF. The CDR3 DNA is TGTGCCAGCAGTTTTAACAGGGTGGTCACCGGGGAGCTGTTTTTT.

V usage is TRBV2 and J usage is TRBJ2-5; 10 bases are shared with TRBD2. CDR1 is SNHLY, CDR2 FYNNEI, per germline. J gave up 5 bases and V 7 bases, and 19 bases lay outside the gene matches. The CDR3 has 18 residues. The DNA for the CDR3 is TGTGCCAGCAACCACCTGAGAGAGAGCGGGGGGGCTTGGGAGACCCAGTACTTC. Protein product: CASNHLRESGGAWETQYF.

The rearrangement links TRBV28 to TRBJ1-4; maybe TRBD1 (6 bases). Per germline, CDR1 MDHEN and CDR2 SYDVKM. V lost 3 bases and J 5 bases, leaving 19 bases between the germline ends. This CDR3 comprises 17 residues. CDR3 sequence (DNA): TGTGCCAGCAGTTTCGATAGTTTGGGGGCGGAAAATGAAAAACTGTTTTTT. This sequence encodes CASSFDSLGAENEKLFF.

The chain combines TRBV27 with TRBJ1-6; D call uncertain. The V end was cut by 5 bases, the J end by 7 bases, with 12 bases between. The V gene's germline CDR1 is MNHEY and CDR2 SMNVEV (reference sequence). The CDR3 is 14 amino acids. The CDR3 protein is CASSPGLKNSPLHF. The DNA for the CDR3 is TGTGCCAGCAGTCCCGGACTCAAGAATTCACCCCTCCACTTT.

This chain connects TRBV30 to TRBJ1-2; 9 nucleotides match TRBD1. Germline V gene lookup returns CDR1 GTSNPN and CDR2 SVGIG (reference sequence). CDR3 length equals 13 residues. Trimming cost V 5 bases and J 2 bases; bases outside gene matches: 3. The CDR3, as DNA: TGTGCCTGGTACAGGGGGCGAAACTATGGCTACACCTTC. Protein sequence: CAWYRGRNYGYTF.

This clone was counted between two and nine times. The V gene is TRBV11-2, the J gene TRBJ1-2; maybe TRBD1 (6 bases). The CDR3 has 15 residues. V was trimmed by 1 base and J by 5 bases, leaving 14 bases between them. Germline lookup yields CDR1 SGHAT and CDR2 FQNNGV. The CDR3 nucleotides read TGTGCCAGCAGCTTAGTTCGTGGACAGATGTATGGCTACACCTTC. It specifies CASSLVRGQMYGYTF.

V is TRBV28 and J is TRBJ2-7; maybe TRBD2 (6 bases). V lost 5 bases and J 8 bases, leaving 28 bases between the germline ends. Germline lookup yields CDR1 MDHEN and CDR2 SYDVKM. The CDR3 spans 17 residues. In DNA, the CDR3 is TGTGCCAGCAGTACCCTTCCGGGACTCTCCCTAAGATGGAAGCAGTACTTC. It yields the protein CASSTLPGLSLRWKQYF. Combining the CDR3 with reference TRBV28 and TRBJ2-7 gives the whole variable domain DVKVTQSSRYLVKRTGEKVFLECVQDMDHENMFWYRQDPGLGLRLIYFSYDVKMKEKGDIPEGYSVSREKKERFSLILESASTNQTSMYLCASSTLPGLSLRWKQYFGPGTRLTVT.

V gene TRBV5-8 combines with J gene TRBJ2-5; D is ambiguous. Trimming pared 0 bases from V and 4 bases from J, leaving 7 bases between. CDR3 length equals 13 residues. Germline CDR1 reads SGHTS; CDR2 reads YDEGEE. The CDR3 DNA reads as TGTGCCAGCAGCTTGGACGTGGGAGAGACCCAGTACTTC. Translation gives CASSLDVGETQYF.

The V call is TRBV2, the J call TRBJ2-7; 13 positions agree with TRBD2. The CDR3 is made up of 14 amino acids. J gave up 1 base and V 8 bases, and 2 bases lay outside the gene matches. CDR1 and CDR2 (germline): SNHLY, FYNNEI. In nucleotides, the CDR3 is TGTGCCAGCGGGACTAGCGGGGCTTCCTACGAGCAGTACTTC. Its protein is CASGTSGASYEQYF.

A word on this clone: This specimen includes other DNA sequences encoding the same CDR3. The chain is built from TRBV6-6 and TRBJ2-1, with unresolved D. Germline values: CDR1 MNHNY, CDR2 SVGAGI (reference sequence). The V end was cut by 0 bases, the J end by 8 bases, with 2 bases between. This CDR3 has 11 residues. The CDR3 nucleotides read TGTGCCAGCAGTTACTCCCATGAGCAGTTCTTC. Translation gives CASSYSHEQFF.

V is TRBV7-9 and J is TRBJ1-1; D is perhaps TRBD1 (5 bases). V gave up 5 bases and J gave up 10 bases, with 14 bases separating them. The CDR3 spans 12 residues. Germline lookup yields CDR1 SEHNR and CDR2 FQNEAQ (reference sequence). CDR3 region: CASSPGGVVAFF. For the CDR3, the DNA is TGTGCCAGCAGCCCCGGGGGTGTAGTAGCTTTCTTT. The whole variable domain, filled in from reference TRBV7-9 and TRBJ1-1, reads DTGVSQNPRHKITKRGQNVTFRCDPISEHNRLYWYRQTLGQGPEFLTYFQNEAQLEKSRLLSDRFSAERPKGSFSTLEIQRTEQGDSAMYLCASSPGGVVAFFGQGTRLTVV.